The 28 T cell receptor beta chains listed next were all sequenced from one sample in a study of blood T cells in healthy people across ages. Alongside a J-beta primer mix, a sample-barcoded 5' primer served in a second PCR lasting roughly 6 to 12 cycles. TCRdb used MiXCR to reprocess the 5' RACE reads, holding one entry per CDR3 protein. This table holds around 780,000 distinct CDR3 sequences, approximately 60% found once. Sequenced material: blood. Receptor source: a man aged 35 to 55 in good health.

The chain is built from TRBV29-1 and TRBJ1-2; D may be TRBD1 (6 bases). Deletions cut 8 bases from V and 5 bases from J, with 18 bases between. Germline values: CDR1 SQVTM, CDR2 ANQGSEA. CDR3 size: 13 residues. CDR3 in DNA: TGCAGCATCCAGGAAGGGGGAGGGTATGGCTACACCTTC. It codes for CSIQEGGGYGYTF.

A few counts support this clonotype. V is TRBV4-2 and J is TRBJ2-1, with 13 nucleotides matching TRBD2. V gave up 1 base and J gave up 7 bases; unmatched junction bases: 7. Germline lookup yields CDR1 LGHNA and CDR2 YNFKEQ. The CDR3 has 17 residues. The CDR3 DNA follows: TGTGCCAGCAGCCAAGGGGGACTAGCGGGAAGGAGTAATGAGCAGTTCTTC. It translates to CASSQGGLAGRSNEQFF.

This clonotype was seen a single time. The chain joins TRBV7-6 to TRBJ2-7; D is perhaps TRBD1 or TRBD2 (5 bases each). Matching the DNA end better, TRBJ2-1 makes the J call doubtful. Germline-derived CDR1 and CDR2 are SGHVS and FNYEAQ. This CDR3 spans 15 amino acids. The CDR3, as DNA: TGTGCCAGCAGCTTAGGGGGGACGTTCGCCAATGAGCAGTTCTTC. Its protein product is CASSLGGTFANEQFF.

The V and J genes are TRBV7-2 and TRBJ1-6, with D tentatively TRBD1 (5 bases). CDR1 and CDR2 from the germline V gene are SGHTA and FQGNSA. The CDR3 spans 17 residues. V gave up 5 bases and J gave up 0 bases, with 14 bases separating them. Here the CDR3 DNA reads TGTGCCAGCAGCCCGGGGCGCCTGAGCTCCTATAATTCACCCCTCCACTTT. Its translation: CASSPGRLSSYNSPLHF.

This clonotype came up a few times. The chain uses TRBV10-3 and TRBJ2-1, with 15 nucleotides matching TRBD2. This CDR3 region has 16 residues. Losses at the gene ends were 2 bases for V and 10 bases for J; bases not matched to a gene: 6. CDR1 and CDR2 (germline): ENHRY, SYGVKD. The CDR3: CAISEQGLAGGEEQFF. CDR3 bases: TGTGCCATCAGTGAGCAAGGACTAGCGGGGGGGGAAGAGCAGTTCTTC.

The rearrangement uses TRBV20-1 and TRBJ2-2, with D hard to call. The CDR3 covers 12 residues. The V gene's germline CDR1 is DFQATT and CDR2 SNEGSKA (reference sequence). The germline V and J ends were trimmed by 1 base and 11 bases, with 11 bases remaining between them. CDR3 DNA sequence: TGCAGTGCTAGAGTTAATAGAGGAGAGCTGTTTTTT. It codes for CSARVNRGELFF.

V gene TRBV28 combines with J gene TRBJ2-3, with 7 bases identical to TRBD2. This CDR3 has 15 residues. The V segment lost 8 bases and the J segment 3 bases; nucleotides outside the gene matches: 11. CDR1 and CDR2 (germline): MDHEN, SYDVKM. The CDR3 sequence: CASRGWGEGTDTQYF. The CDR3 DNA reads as TGTGCCAGCCGGGGGTGGGGGGAGGGGACAGATACGCAGTATTTT.

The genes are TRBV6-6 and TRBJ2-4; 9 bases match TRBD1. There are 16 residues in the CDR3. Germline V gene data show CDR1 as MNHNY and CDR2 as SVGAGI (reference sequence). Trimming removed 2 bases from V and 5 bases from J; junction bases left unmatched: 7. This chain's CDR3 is CASSYLDRGGENIQYF. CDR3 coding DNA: TGTGCCAGCAGTTACCTGGACAGGGGTGGCGAAAACATTCAGTACTTC.

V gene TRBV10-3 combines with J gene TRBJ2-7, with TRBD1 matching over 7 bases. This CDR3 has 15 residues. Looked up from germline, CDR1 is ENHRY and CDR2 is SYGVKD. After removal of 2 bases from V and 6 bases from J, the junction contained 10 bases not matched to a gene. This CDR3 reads CAISEDRVLAGEQYF. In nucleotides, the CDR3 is TGTGCCATCAGTGAGGACAGGGTATTAGCTGGCGAGCAGTACTTC.

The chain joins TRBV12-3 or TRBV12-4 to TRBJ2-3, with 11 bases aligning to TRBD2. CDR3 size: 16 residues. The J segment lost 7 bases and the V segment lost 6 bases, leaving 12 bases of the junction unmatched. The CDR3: CASSSTSGGGGNTQYF. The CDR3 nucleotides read TGTGCCAGCAGCTCTACTAGCGGGGGCGGCGGAAATACGCAGTATTTT.

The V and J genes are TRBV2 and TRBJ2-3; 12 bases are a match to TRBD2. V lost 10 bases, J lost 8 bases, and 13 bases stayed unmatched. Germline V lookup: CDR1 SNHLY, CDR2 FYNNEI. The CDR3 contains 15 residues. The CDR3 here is CAKSYTSGGRGTQYF. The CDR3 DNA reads TGTGCCAAATCCTACACTAGCGGGGGGCGTGGTACGCAGTATTTT.

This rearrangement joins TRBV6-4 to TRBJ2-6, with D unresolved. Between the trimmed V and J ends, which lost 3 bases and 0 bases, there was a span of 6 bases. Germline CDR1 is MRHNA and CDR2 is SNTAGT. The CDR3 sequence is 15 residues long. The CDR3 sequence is CASSESPSGANVLTF. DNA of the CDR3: TGTGCCAGCAGTGAGAGCCCCTCTGGGGCCAACGTCCTGACTTTC.

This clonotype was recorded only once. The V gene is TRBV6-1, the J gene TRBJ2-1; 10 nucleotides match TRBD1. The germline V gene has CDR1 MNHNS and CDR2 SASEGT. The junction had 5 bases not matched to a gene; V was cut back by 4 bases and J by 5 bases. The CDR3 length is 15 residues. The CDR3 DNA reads TGTGCCAGCAGTGGGCCGGACAGGGGGAACAATGAGCAGTTCTTC. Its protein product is CASSGPDRGNNEQFF.

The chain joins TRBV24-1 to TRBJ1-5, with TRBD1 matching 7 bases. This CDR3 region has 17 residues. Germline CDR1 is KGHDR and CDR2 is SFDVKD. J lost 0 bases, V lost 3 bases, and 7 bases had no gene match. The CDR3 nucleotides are TGTGCCACCAGTGATCCTGGGACAGATTATAGCAATCAGCCCCAGCATTTT. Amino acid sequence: CATSDPGTDYSNQPQHF.

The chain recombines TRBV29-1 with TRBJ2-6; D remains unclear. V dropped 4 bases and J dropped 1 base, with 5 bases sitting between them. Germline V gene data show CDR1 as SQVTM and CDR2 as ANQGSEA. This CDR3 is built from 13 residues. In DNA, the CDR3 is TGCAGCGTTGGTCTTTCTGGGGCCAACGTCCTGACTTTC. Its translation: CSVGLSGANVLTF.

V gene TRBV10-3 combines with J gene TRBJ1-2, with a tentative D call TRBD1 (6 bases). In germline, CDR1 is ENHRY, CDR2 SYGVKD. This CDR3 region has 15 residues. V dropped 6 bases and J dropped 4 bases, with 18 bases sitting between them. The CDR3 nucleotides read TGTGCCATCAGCAATGGGGGCCGGGGGGTCTATGGCTACACCTTC. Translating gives CAISNGGRGVYGYTF.

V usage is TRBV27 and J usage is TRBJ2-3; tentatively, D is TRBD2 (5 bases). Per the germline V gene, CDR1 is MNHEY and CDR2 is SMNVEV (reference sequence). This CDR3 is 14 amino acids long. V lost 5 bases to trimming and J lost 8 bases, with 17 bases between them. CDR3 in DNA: TGTGCCAGCAGTCAAGATATAGGAGGAAGTACGCAGTATTTT. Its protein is CASSQDIGGSTQYF.

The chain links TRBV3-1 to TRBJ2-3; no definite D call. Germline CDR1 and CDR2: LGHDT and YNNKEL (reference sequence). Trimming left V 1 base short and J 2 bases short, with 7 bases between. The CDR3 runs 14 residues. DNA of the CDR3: TGTGCCAGCAGCCAAGTGCGAATCACAGATACGCAGTATTTT. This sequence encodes CASSQVRITDTQYF.

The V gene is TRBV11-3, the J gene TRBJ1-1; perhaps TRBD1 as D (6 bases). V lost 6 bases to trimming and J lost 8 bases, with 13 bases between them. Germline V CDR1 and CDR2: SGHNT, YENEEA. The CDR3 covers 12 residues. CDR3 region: CASSGDMFEAFF. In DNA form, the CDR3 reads TGTGCCAGCAGTGGGGACATGTTCGAAGCTTTCTTT.

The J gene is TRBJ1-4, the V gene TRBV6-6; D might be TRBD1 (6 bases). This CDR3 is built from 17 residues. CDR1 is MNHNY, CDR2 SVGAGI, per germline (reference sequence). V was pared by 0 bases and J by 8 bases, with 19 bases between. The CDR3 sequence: CASSYSISAGGREKLFF. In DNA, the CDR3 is TGTGCCAGCAGTTACTCGATATCAGCCGGGGGCAGGGAAAAACTGTTTTTT.

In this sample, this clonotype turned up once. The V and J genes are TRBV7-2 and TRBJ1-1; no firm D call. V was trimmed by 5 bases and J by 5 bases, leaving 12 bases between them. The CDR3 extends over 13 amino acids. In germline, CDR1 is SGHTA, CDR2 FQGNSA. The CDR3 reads CASSLYTRTEAFF. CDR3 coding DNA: TGTGCCAGCAGCCTATATACGAGGACTGAAGCTTTCTTT. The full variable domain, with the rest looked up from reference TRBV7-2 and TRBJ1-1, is GAGVSQSPSNKVTEKGKDVELRCDPISGHTALYWYRQSLGQGLEFLIYFQGNSAPDKSGLPSDRFSAERTGGSVSTLTIQRTQQEDSAVYLCASSLYTRTEAFFGQGTRLTVV.

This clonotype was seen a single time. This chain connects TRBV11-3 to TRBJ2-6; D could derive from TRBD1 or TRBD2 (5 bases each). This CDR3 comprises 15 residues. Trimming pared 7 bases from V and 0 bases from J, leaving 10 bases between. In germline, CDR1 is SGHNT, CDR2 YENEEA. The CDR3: CASTQGASGANVLTF. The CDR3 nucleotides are TGTGCCAGCACGCAGGGAGCCTCTGGGGCCAACGTCCTGACTTTC.

CDR3 protein: CASSAAPTDYEQYF. The CDR3 DNA is TGTGCCAGCAGTGCAGCTCCGACAGACTACGAGCAGTACTTC. The V and J genes are TRBV21-1 and TRBJ2-7; whether TRBD1, the table's D call, matches the DNA was not checked. TRBV21-1 is a known pseudogene. The CDR3 runs to 14 residues.

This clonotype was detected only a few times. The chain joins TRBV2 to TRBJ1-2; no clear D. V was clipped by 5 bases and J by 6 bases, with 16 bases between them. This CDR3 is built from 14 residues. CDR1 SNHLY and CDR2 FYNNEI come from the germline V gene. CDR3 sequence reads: CASSPSGRLHGYTF. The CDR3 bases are TGTGCCAGCAGTCCGTCAGGACGTTTACATGGCTACACCTTC.

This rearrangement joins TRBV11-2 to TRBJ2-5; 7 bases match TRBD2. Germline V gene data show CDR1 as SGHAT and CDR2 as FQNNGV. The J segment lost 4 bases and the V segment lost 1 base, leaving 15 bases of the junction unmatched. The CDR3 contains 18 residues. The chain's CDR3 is CASSLVQHWPGGIETQYF. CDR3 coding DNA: TGTGCCAGCAGCTTAGTCCAACATTGGCCGGGGGGAATAGAGACCCAGTACTTC.

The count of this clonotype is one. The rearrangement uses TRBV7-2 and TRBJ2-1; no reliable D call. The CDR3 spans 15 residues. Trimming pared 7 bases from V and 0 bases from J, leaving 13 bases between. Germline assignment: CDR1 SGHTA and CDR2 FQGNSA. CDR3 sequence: CASTGLTSSYNEQFF. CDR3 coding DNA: TGTGCCAGCACCGGCCTGACCAGCTCCTACAATGAGCAGTTCTTC.

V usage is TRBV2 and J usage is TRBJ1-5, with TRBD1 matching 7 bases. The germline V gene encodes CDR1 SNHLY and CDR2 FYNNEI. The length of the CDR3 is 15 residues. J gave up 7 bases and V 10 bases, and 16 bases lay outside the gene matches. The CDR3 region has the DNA TGTGCCAACAGCAGGGACAGTTCAATGAAACAGCCCCAGCATTTT. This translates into CANSRDSSMKQPQHF.

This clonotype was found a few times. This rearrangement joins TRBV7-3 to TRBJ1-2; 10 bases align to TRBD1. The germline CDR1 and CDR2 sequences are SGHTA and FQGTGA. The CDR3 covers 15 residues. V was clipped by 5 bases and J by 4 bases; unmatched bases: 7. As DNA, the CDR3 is TGTGCCAGCAGCCGCGGACAGGGGGACAGCTATGGCTACACCTTC. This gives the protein CASSRGQGDSYGYTF.